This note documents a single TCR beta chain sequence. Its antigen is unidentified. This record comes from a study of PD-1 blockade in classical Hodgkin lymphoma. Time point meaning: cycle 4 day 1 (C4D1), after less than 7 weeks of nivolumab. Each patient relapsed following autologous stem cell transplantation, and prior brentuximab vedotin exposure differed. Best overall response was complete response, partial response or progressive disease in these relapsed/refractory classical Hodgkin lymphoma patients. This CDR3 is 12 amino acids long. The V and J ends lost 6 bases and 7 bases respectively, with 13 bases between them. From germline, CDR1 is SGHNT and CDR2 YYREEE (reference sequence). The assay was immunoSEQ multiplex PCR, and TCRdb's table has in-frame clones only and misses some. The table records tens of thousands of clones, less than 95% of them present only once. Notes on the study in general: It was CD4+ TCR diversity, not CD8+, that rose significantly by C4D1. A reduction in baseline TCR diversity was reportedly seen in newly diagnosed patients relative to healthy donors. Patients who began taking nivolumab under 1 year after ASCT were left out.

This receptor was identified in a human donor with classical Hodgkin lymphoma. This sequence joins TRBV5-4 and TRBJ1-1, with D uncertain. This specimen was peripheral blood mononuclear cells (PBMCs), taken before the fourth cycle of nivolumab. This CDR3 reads CASTRSGYEAFF. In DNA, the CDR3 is TGTGCCAGCACTCGGTCGGGGTATGAAGCTTTCTTT.